One sample yielded the 22 T cell receptor beta chains listed below, sequenced in a study of T cell responses to AZD1222 COVID-19 vaccine. The assay was immunoSEQ multiplex PCR, and TCRdb's table has in-frame clones only and misses some. The data show roughly 130,000 clones, just over 85% seen once. The material sequenced was peripheral blood, taken on day 0 of AZD1222 vaccination. These TCRs come from an adult in good health.

The chain links TRBV6-5 to TRBJ1-1, with D possibly matching TRBD1 (5 bases). CDR3 size: 14 residues. Trimming removed 4 bases from V and 0 bases from J, with 9 bases in between. Germline V gene lookup returns CDR1 MNHEY and CDR2 SVGAGI. The CDR3 region is CASSLQGVNTEAFF. For the CDR3, the DNA is TGTGCCAGCAGTTTACAAGGGGTGAACACTGAAGCTTTCTTT.

This rearrangement joins TRBV27 to TRBJ1-5; no clear D gene. Germline CDR1 MNHEY, CDR2 SMNVEV (reference sequence). The V and J ends lost 5 bases and 6 bases respectively, with 11 bases between them. This CDR3 is built from 13 residues. CDR3 sequence: CASSPFVGQPQHF. The CDR3 DNA follows: TGTGCCAGCAGTCCCTTCGTAGGTCAGCCCCAGCATTTT.

The genes are TRBV18 and TRBJ2-5; D might be TRBD1 (7 bases). Trimming removed 0 bases from V and 2 bases from J, with 10 bases in between. The CDR3 loop spans 15 amino acids. Germline CDR1 is KGHSH and CDR2 is LQKENI. The CDR3 reads CASSPPGGQQETQYF. The CDR3, as DNA: TGTGCCAGCTCACCACCGGGGGGACAGCAAGAGACCCAGTACTTC.

This chain uses TRBV3-1 (or the pseudogene TRBV3-2) with TRBJ2-1, with D uncertain. CDR3 length: 14 residues. Trimming took off 1 base at V and 8 bases at J, with 12 bases between the two ends. Germline V lookup: CDR1 LGHDT, CDR2 YNNKEL (reference sequence). CDR3 residues: CASSQGVGGDEQFF. In nucleotides, the CDR3 is TGTGCCAGCAGCCAAGGAGTTGGTGGGGATGAGCAGTTCTTC.

J is TRBJ1-2 and V is TRBV6-5; unclear D gene. Germline values: CDR1 MNHEY, CDR2 SVGAGI. The CDR3 sequence is 13 residues long. V lost 8 bases and J 8 bases, leaving 18 bases between the germline ends. CDR3 protein: CASLPGLGRGYTF. CDR3 in DNA: TGTGCCAGCCTACCGGGGTTAGGGCGAGGCTACACCTTC.

This rearrangement joins TRBV2 to TRBJ2-1, with 12 bases aligning to TRBD2. Germline CDR1 and CDR2: SNHLY and FYNNEI. The CDR3 consists of 15 residues. Trimming cost V 6 bases and J 8 bases; bases outside gene matches: 8. The CDR3 is CASRFSSGGADEQFF. The CDR3 DNA reads TGTGCCAGCAGATTTTCTAGCGGGGGGGCCGATGAGCAGTTCTTC.

The V call is TRBV10-3, the J call TRBJ2-7, with D possibly TRBD2 on 6 matching bases. Germline CDR1 and CDR2: ENHRY and SYGVKD. CDR3 length: 16 residues. V was cut by 2 bases and J by 4 bases, with 18 bases left in between. CDR3 loop: CAISETWGVRPYEQYF. In DNA form, the CDR3 reads TGTGCCATCAGTGAGACCTGGGGGGTTCGTCCGTACGAGCAGTACTTC.

The chain carries TRBV19 and TRBJ1-1; 9 bases line up with TRBD1. Trimming at V came to 7 bases and at J to 1 base, leaving 4 bases not matched to a gene. The CDR3 covers 14 residues. Germline loops: CDR1 LNHDA, CDR2 SQIVND (reference sequence). This CDR3 reads CASTRTGANTEAFF. The CDR3, as DNA: TGTGCCAGTACCCGGACAGGGGCGAACACTGAAGCTTTCTTT.

The chain links TRBV3-1 (or the pseudogene TRBV3-2) to TRBJ1-2; TRBD1 might be the D (6 bases). The CDR3 extends over 19 amino acids. Germline V gene sequence: CDR1 LGHDT, CDR2 YNNKEL (reference sequence). V was pared by 4 bases and J by 4 bases, with 28 bases between. CDR3 DNA sequence: TGTGCCAGCAGCCCTTACCTCGACAGGACTACAAAGGGCGTCTATGGCTACACCTTC. Residues: CASSPYLDRTTKGVYGYTF.

In its sample, this clone was seen once. V usage is TRBV10-3 and J usage is TRBJ1-2; 11 nucleotides line up with TRBD1. CDR1 is ENHRY and CDR2 is SYGVKD in the germline V gene. With V trimmed by 10 bases and J by 4 bases, 8 bases remained unmatched. The CDR3 runs to 14 residues. The CDR3 DNA reads as TGTGCCACAAACCGGGACAGGGGGTTCTATGGCTACACCTTC. Translated, it gives CATNRDRGFYGYTF.

This chain uses TRBV4-1 with TRBJ1-5, with 9 bases lining up with TRBD1. V was clipped by 1 base and J by 3 bases; unmatched bases: 19. This CDR3 has 21 residues. Germline values: CDR1 MGHRA, CDR2 YSYEKL. The CDR3 sequence: CASSQVFGGTGGRRLNQPQHF. CDR3 DNA sequence: TGCGCCAGCAGCCAAGTTTTTGGGGGCACAGGGGGCCGTCGACTCAATCAGCCCCAGCATTTT.

Only a few counts were recorded for this clone. J is TRBJ2-3 and V is TRBV27; 11 nucleotides line up with TRBD2. Trimming removed 2 bases from V and 0 bases from J; junction bases left unmatched: 13. Germline V gene sequence: CDR1 MNHEY, CDR2 SMNVEV (reference sequence). The CDR3 covers 20 residues. The CDR3 DNA follows: TGTGCCAGCAGTTTAGAATGGCGGACCGGGACTAGCGGTAGCACAGATACGCAGTATTTT. Translated: CASSLEWRTGTSGSTDTQYF.

The chain combines TRBV6-5 with TRBJ2-7; weak D call: TRBD2 (7 bases). There are 16 residues in the CDR3. Trimming left V 2 bases short and J 2 bases short, with 16 bases between. Germline loops: CDR1 MNHEY, CDR2 SVGAGI. CDR3 loop: CASSYGGAPGAYEQYF. CDR3 in DNA: TGTGCCAGCAGTTACGGGGGGGCCCCTGGGGCCTACGAGCAGTACTTC.

The V call is TRBV19, the J call TRBJ1-1, with a possible D match to TRBD1 (6 bases). Germline lookup yields CDR1 LNHDA and CDR2 SQIVND (reference sequence). V lost 3 bases and J 6 bases, leaving 14 bases between the germline ends. The CDR3 has 14 residues. CDR3 amino acids: CASSILGAGAEAFF. The DNA of the CDR3 is TGTGCCAGTAGTATTCTGGGGGCGGGGGCTGAAGCTTTCTTT.

The rearrangement uses TRBV5-8 and TRBJ2-2, with TRBD2 identical over 7 bases. There are 13 residues in the CDR3. Germline V lookup: CDR1 SGHTS, CDR2 YDEGEE. CDR3 in amino acids: CGRAGPNTGELFF. CDR3 nucleotide sequence: TGTGGCCGAGCGGGGCCGAACACCGGGGAGCTGTTTTTT.

The CDR3 nucleotides are TGTGCCAGCAGCTTAAGTACAGGGAGGGACTATGGCTACACCTTC. It codes for CASSLSTGRDYGYTF. The chain recombines TRBV11-2 with TRBJ1-2; perhaps TRBD1 as D (6 bases). In germline, CDR1 is SGHAT, CDR2 FQNNGV. The CDR3 runs 15 residues. Deletions cut 2 bases from V and 3 bases from J, with 13 bases between.

The chain links TRBV29-1 to TRBJ1-1, with a weak D call TRBD1 (6 bases). Germline V gene sequence: CDR1 SQVTM, CDR2 ANQGSEA. Trimming stripped 3 bases from V and 3 bases from J, with 11 bases between. This CDR3 comprises 13 residues. The CDR3 DNA reads as TGCAGCGTTGACGCAGGGGAATACACTGAAGCTTTCTTT. As protein: CSVDAGEYTEAFF.

The chain is built from TRBV5-4 and TRBJ1-3, with no clear D. This CDR3 is built from 15 residues. V lost 2 bases, J lost 2 bases, and 11 bases lay in between. Germline CDR1 is SGHNT and CDR2 is YYREEE (reference sequence). CDR3 in amino acids: CASSFNQEPGNTIYF. Written as DNA, the CDR3 is TGTGCCAGCAGCTTTAACCAGGAGCCTGGAAACACCATATATTTT. The entire variable domain, with the rest obtained from reference TRBV5-4 and TRBJ1-3, is as follows: ETGVTQSPTHLIKTRGQQVTLRCSSQSGHNTVSWYQQALGQGPQFIFQYYREEENGRGNFPPRFSGLQFPNYSSELNVNALELDDSALYLCASSFNQEPGNTIYFGEGSWLTVV.

This clone came up once. The rearrangement links TRBV27 to TRBJ1-2, with a weak D call TRBD1 (6 bases). This CDR3 is built from 14 residues. Trimming took off 6 bases at V and 8 bases at J, with 19 bases between the two ends. The germline V gene encodes CDR1 MNHEY and CDR2 SMNVEV (reference sequence). Here the CDR3 DNA reads TGTGCCAGCAGACGCCTACAGGGAAAGGACGGCTACACCTTC. It codes for CASRRLQGKDGYTF.

V and J are TRBV5-4 and TRBJ1-4; no firm D call. From germline, CDR1 is SGHNT and CDR2 YYREEE (reference sequence). V was pared by 3 bases and J by 0 bases, with 9 bases between. There are 15 residues in the CDR3. DNA of the CDR3: TGTGCCAGCAGCTGGGCCGGCGCAACTAATGAAAAACTGTTTTTT. Protein: CASSWAGATNEKLFF.

The chain combines TRBV19 with TRBJ2-7; no reliable D call. The V end lost 3 bases, the J end lost 0 bases, and 12 bases lay between the germline ends. Germline assignment: CDR1 LNHDA and CDR2 SQIVND (reference sequence). The CDR3 consists of 15 residues. The CDR3 DNA follows: TGTGCCAGTAGTATCGTGGGCAGGAGCTCCTACGAGCAGTACTTC. This translates into CASSIVGRSSYEQYF.

The rearrangement uses TRBV29-1 and TRBJ1-2; no clear D gene. V shed 3 bases and J shed 2 bases, with 13 bases lying between them. Germline CDR1 and CDR2: SQVTM and ANQGSEA. The CDR3 totals 14 residues. This chain's CDR3 is CSVDAGGQNYGYTF. CDR3 DNA sequence: TGCAGCGTTGATGCCGGCGGGCAGAACTATGGCTACACCTTC.